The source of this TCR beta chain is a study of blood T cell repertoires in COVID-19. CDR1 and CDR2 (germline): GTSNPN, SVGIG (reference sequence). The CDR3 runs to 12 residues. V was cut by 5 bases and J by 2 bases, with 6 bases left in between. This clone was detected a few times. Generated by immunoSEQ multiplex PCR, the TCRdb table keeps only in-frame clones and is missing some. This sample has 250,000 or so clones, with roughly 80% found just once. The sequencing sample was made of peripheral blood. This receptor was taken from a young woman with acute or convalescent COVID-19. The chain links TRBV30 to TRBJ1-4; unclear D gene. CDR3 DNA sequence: TGTGCCTGGGGCGCGACTAATGAAAAACTGTTTTTT. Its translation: CAWGATNEKLFF.